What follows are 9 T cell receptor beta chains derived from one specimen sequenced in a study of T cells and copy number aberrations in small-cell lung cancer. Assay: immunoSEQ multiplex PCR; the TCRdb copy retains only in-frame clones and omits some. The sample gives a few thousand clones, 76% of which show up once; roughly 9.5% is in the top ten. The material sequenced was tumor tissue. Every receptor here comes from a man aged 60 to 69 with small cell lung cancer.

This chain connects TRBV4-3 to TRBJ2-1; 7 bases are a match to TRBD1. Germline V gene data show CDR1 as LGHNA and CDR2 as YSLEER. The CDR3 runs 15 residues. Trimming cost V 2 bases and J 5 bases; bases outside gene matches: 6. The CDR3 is CASSQQGGRNNEQFF. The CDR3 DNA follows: TGCGCCAGCAGCCAACAAGGGGGCCGGAACAATGAGCAGTTCTTC.

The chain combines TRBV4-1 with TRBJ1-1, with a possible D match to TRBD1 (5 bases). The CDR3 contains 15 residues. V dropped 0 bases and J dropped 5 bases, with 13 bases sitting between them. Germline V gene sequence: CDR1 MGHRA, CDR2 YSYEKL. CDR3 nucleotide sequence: TGCGCCAGCAGCCAAGAACCCGGCAGGGCGACTGAAGCTTTCTTT. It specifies CASSQEPGRATEAFF.

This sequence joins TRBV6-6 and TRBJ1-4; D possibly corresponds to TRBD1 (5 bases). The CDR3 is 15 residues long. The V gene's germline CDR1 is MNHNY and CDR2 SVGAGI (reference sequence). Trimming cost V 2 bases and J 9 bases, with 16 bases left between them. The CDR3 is CASSYGGDLNKKLFF. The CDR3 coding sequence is TGTGCCAGCAGTTACGGAGGGGATCTCAATAAAAAACTGTTTTTT.

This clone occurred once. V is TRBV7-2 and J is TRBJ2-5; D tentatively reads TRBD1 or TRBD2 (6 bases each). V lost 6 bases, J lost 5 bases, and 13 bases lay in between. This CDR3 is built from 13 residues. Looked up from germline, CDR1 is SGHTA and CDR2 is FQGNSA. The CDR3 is CASRGGSSETQYF. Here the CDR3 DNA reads TGTGCCAGCAGGGGGGGCAGCTCGGAGACCCAGTACTTC.

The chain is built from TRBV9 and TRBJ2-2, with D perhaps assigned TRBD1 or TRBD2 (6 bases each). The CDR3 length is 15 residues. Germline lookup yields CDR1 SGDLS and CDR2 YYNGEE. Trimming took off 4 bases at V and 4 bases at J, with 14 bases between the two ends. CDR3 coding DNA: TGTGCCAGCAGCCTTCCGGGGGCTAGCACCGGGGAGCTGTTTTTT. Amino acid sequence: CASSLPGASTGELFF. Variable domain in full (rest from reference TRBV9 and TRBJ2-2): DSGVTQTPKHLITATGQRVTLRCSPRSGDLSVYWYQQSLDQGLQFLIQYYNGEERAKGNILERFSAQQFPDLHSELNLSSLELGDSALYFCASSLPGASTGELFFGEGSRLTVL.

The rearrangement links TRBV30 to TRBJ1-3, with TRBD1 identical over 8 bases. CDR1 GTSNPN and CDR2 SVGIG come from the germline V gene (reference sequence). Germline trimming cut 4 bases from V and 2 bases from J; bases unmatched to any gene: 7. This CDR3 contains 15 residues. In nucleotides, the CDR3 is TGTGCCTGGAAAAACACGGACAGGGCTGGAAACACCATATATTTT. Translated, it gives CAWKNTDRAGNTIYF.

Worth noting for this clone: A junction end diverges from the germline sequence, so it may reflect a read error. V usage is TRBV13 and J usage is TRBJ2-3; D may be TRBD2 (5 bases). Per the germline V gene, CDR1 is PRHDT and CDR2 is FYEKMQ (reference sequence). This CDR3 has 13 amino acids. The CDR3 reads CAGRRGSTDTQYF. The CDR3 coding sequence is TGTGCCGGCAGACGCGGGAGCACAGATACGCAGTATTTT.

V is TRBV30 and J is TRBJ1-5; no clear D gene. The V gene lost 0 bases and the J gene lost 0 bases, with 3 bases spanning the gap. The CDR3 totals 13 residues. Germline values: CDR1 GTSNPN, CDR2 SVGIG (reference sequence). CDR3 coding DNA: TGTGCCTGGAGTGTTGGTAGCAATCAGCCCCAGCATTTT. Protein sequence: CAWSVGSNQPQHF.

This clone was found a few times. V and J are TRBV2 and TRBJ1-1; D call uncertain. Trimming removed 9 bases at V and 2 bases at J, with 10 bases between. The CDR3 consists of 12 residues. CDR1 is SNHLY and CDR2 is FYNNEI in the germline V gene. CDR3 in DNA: TGTGCCAGAAAGTACAGTAACACTGAAGCTTTCTTT. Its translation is CARKYSNTEAFF.